The 8 T cell receptor beta chains listed next were all sequenced from one sample in a study of beta chain features in type 1 diabetes. No antigen has been assigned to these receptors. Investigators reverse transcribed all isolated RNA, so they sequenced expressed TCRB transcripts. The table came from immunoSEQ multiplex PCR; TCRdb's copy has only in-frame clones and leaves some out. In the table there are around 710,000 clones, around 12% of which are singletons. Findings and limits, study-wide: Shortening of TCRB CDR3s, moderate but significant, appeared in all four CD4+ subsets of Type 1 diabetes patients.

Sequencing was carried out using naive CD4+ T cells from blood. The receptor set was obtained from a man under 40 with type 1 diabetes.

This clone was recorded a few times. The chain joins TRBV5-1 to TRBJ2-3; the D gene is possibly TRBD2 (6 bases). This CDR3 region has 16 residues. The V and J ends lost 0 bases and 1 base respectively, with 12 bases between them. Germline CDR1 is SGHRS and CDR2 is YFSETQ. As DNA, the CDR3 is TGCGCCAGCAGCTTGGCCGCTGGACTACGCACAGATACGCAGTATTTT. Translation: CASSLAAGLRTDTQYF.

This clone has just a few counts. The chain employs TRBV18 and TRBJ2-2; D unclear. The CDR3 covers 16 residues. The germline V gene has CDR1 KGHSH and CDR2 LQKENI. V shed 2 bases and J shed 0 bases, with 10 bases lying between them. CDR3 nucleotides: TGTGCCAGCTCACCATGGGTAGACGCGAACACCGGGGAGCTGTTTTTT. Translated: CASSPWVDANTGELFF.

The chain couples TRBV7-2 to TRBJ2-3, with 12 bases fitting TRBD2. V dropped 5 bases and J dropped 7; count of bases not matched to a gene: 13. The CDR3 runs to 17 residues. Per germline, CDR1 SGHTA and CDR2 FQGNSA. The CDR3 bases are TGTGCCAGCAGCGCAAGACCCCTAGCGGGGGGGCCCCATACGCAGTATTTT. This sequence encodes CASSARPLAGGPHTQYF.

The CDR3 loop is CASSSGRLLSSGANVLTF. CDR3 sequence (DNA): TGTGCCAGCAGCTCCGGACGACTTTTGAGCTCTGGGGCCAACGTCCTGACTTTC. This chain joins TRBV7-3 and TRBJ2-6, with unresolved D. The V and J ends lost 4 bases and 0 bases respectively, with 16 bases between them. Per germline, CDR1 SGHTA and CDR2 FQGTGA. The CDR3 totals 18 residues.

Only a few counts were recorded for this clone. V gene TRBV5-1 combines with J gene TRBJ2-5, with a weak D call TRBD2 (6 bases). The CDR3 length is 13 residues. Germline assignment: CDR1 SGHRS and CDR2 YFSETQ. Trimming removed 7 bases at V and 0 bases at J, with 10 bases between. DNA for the CDR3: TGCGCCAGCGGCCCGGGGGACCAAGAGACCCAGTACTTC. Encoded protein: CASGPGDQETQYF.

Notes on this clone: At the DNA level, this CDR3 is encoded by other sequences in the same sample as well. The rearrangement uses TRBV7-9 and TRBJ2-5; no clear D gene. Deletions cut 4 bases from V and 5 bases from J, with 5 bases between. The CDR3 contains 11 residues. Germline CDR1 SEHNR, CDR2 FQNEAQ (reference sequence). For the CDR3, the DNA is TGTGCCAGCAGCTCAAGGGAGACCCAGTACTTC. Protein sequence: CASSSRETQYF.

This clone was seen only a few times. The V call is TRBV2, the J call TRBJ1-2; the D is unclear. Germline assignment: CDR1 SNHLY and CDR2 FYNNEI. The CDR3 has 14 residues. V was trimmed by 4 bases and J by 1 base, leaving 10 bases between them. The CDR3 spells CASSATPLNYGYTF. The DNA for the CDR3 is TGTGCCAGCAGTGCGACTCCGCTTAACTATGGCTACACCTTC.

The chain joins TRBV7-3 to TRBJ1-1; D is possibly TRBD1 (5 bases). Germline assignment: CDR1 SGHTA and CDR2 FQGTGA. The CDR3 is 14 residues long. V gave up 3 bases and J gave up 1 base, with 9 bases separating them. CDR3 coding DNA: TGTGCCAGCAGCTTCGGACACCAGAACACTGAAGCTTTCTTT. Residues: CASSFGHQNTEAFF. Filled out from reference TRBV7-3 and TRBJ1-1, the complete variable domain reads GAGVSQTPSNKVTEKGKYVELRCDPISGHTALYWYRQSLGQGPEFLIYFQGTGAADDSGLPNDRFFAVRPEGSVSTLKIQRTERGDSAVYLCASSFGHQNTEAFFGQGTRLTVV.